This TCR beta chain was sequenced during a study of blood T cell repertoires in COVID-19. Study background: The United States, Italy and Spain were the sources of the acute and convalescent COVID-19 samples. PBMCs, B-cell-depleted T cells, or T cells were the source of the cDNA or gDNA that made up the material.

Data came from immunoSEQ multiplex PCR; TCRdb stores just in-frame clones and leaves some out. The table records approximately 130,000 clones, around two thirds of them present only once. The receptor was derived from a woman between 65 and 79 years old with acute or convalescent COVID-19. Sequencing was performed on peripheral blood.

Written as DNA, the CDR3 is TGTGCCAGTAGTACAGGGCACACAGATACGCAGTATTTT. It yields the protein CASSTGHTDTQYF. The chain links TRBV19 to TRBJ2-3; TRBD1 might be the D (5 bases). V dropped 4 bases and J dropped 2 bases, with 7 bases sitting between them. This CDR3 has 13 amino acids. Looked up from germline, CDR1 is LNHDA and CDR2 is SQIVND (reference sequence).